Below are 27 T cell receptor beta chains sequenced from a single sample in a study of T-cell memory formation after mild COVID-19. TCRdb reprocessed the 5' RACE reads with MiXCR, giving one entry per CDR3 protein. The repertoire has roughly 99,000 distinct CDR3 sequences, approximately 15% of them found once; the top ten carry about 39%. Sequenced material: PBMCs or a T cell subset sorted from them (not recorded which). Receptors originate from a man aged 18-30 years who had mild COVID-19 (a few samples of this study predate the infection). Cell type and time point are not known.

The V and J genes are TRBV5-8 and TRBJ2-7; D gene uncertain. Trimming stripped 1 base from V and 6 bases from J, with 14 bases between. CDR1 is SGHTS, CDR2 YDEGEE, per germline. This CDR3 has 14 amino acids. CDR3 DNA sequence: TGTGCCAGCAGCTTGAGGCACAGCGTCGGCGAGCAGTACTTC. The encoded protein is CASSLRHSVGEQYF.

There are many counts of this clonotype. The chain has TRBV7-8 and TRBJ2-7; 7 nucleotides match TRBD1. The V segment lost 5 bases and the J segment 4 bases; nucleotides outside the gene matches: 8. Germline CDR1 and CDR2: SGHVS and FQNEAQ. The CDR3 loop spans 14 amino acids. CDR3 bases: TGTGCCAGCAGCCCGACAGGGTCGGGGTACGAGCAGTACGTC. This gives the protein CASSPTGSGYEQYV.

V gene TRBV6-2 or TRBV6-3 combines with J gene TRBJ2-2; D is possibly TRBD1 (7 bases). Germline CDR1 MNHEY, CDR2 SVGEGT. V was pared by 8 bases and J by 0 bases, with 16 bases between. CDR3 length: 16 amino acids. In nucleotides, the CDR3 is TGTGCCAGCTCACCACGCGGGACAGCGAACACCGGGGAGCTGTTTTTT. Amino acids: CASSPRGTANTGELFF.

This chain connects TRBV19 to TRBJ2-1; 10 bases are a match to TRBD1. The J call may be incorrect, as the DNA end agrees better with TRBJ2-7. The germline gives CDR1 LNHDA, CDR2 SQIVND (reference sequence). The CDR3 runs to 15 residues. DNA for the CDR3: TGTGCCAGTAGTTCGGGACAGGGGAACTCCTACGAGCAGTACTTC. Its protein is CASSSGQGNSYEQYF.

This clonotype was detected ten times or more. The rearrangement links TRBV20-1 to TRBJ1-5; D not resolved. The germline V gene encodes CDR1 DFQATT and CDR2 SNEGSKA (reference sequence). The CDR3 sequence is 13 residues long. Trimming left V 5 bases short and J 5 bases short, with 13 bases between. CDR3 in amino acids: CSAPVGEHQPQHF. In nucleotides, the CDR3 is TGCAGTGCTCCGGTTGGGGAACATCAGCCCCAGCATTTT.

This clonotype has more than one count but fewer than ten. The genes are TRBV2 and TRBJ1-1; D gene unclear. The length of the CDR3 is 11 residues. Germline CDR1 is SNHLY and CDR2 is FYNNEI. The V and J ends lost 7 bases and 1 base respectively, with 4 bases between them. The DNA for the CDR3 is TGTGCCAGCATTGAGAACACTGAAGCTTTCTTT. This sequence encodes CASIENTEAFF.

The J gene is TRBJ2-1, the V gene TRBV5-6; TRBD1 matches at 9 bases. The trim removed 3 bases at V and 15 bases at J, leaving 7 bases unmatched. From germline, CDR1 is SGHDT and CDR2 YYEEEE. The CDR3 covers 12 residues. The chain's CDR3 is CASSWDRVDLFF. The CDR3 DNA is TGTGCCAGCAGCTGGGACAGGGTCGATCTGTTCTTC.

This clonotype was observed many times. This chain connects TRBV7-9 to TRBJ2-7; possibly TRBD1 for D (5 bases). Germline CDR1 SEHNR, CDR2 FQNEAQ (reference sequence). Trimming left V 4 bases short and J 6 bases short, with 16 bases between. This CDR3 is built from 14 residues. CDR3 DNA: TGTGCCAGCAGCTCCACTACAGGTCTCTCCGAGCAGTACGTC. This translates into CASSSTTGLSEQYV.

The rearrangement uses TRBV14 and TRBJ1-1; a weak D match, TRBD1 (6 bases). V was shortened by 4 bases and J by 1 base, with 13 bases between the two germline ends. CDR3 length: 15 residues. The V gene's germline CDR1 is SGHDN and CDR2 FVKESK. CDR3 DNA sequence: TGTGCCAGCAGCCGACGACAGGACCGGAACACTGAAGCTTTCTTT. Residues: CASSRRQDRNTEAFF.

Here the CDR3 reads CASSLPGGGRAYEQYF. In nucleotides, the CDR3 is TGTGCCAGCAGCCTGCCGGGGGGCGGAAGGGCCTACGAGCAGTACTTC. The chain recombines TRBV5-6 with TRBJ2-7, with D perhaps matching TRBD2 (7 bases). V shed 4 bases and J shed 2 bases, with 19 bases lying between them. Germline CDR1 and CDR2: SGHDT and YYEEEE. There are 16 residues in the CDR3. Based on the CDR3 plus reference TRBV5-6 and TRBJ2-7, the full variable domain is DAGVTQSPTHLIKTRGQQVTLRCSPKSGHDTVSWYQQALGQGPQFIFQYYEEEERQRGNFPDRFSGHQFPNYSSELNVNALLLGDSALYLCASSLPGGGRAYEQYFGPGTRLTVT.

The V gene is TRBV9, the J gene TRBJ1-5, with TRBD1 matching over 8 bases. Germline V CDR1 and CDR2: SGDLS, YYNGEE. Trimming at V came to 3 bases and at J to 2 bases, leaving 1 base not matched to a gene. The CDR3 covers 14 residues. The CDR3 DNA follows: TGTGCCAGCAGCGCGACAGGGGGCAATCAGCCCCAGCATTTT. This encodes CASSATGGNQPQHF.

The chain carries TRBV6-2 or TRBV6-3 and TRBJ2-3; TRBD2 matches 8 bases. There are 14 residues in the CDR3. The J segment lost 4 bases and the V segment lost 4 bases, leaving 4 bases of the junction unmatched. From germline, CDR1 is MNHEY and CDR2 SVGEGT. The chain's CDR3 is CASSWGSGADTQYF. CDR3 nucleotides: TGTGCCAGCAGTTGGGGTAGCGGGGCAGATACGCAGTATTTT.

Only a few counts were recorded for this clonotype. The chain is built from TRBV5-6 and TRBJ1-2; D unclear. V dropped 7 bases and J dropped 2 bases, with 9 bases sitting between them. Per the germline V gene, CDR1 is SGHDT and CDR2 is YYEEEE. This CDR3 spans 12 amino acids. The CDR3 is CASAIRNYGYTF. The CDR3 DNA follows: TGTGCCAGCGCGATCAGAAACTATGGCTACACCTTC.

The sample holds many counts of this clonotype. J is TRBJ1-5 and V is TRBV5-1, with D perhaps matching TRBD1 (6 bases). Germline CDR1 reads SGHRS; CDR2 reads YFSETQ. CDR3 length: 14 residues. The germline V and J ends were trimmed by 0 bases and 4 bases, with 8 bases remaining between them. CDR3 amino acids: CASSLVQGNQPQHF. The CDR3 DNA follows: TGCGCCAGCAGCTTGGTACAGGGAAATCAGCCCCAGCATTTT.

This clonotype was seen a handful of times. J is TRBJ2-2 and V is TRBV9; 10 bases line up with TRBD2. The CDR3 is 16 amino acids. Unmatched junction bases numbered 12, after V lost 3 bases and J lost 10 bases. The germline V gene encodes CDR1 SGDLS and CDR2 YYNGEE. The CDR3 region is CASSAQRGGWKEELFF. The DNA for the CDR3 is TGTGCCAGCAGCGCCCAGCGGGGGGGCTGGAAAGAGGAGCTGTTTTTT.

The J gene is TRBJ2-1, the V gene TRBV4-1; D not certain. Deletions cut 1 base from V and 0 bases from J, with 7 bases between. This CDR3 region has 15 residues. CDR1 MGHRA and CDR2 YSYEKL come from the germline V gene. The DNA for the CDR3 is TGCGCCAGCAGCCAAGCAGGTTACTCCTACAATGAGCAGTTCTTC. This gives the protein CASSQAGYSYNEQFF.

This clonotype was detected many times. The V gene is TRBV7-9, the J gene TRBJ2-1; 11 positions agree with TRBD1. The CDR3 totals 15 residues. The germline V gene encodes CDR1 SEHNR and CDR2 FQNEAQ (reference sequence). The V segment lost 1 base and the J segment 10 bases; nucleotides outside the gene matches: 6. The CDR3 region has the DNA TGTGCCAGCAGCTTAGTGGGACAGGGGGGCCCAGAGCAGTTCTTC. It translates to CASSLVGQGGPEQFF. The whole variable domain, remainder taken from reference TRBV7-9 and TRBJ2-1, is DTGVSQNPRHKITKRGQNVTFRCDPISEHNRLYWYRQTLGQGPEFLTYFQNEAQLEKSRLLSDRFSAERPKGSFSTLEIQRTEQGDSAMYLCASSLVGQGGPEQFFGPGTRLTVL.

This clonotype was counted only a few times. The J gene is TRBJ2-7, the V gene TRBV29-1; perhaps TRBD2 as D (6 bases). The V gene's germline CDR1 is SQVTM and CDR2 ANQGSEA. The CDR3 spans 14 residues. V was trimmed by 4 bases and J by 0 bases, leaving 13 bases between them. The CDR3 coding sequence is TGCAGCGTTGTCCGGGACTGGAGCTCCTACGAGCAGTACTTC. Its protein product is CSVVRDWSSYEQYF.

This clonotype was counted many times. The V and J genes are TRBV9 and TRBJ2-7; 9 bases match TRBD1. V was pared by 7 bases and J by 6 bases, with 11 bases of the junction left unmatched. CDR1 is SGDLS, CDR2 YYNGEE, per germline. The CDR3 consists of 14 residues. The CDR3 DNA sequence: TGTGCCAGCGGAATTCTGGACAGGGGCGGCGAGCAGTACTTC. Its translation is CASGILDRGGEQYF.

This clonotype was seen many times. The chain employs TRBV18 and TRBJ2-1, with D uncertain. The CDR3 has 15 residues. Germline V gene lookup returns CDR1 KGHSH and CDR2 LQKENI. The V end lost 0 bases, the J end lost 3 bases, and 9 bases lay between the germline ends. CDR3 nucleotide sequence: TGTGCCAGCTCACCACCAGACAAGGACTACAATGAGCAGTTCTTC. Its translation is CASSPPDKDYNEQFF.

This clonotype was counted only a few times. The CDR3 region is CASSQSFRGGAFFGAQHF. DNA for the CDR3: TGCGCCAGCAGTCAAAGTTTTCGGGGCGGAGCGTTTTTTGGGGCCCAGCATTTT. The chain is built from TRBV23-1 and TRBJ1-5; tentative D call: TRBD1 (5 bases). TRBV23-1 is assigned to the ORF class and has an uncertain function. The V end lost 2 bases, the J end lost 11 bases, and 28 bases lay between the germline ends. The CDR3 has 18 residues.

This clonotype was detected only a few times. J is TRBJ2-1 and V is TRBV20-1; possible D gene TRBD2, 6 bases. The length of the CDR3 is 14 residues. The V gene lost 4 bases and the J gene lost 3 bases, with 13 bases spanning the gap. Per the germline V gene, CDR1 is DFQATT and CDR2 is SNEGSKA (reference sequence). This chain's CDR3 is CSAKAWGDYNEQFF. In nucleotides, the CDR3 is TGCAGTGCTAAGGCGTGGGGGGACTACAATGAGCAGTTCTTC.

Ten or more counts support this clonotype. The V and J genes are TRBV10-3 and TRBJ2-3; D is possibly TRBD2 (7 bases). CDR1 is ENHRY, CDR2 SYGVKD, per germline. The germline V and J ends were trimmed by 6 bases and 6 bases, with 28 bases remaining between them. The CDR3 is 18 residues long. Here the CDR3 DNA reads TGTGCCATCAGCCTGGGGGGGCTTCGAGCGGGGAGGGCGGATACGCAGTATTTT. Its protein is CAISLGGLRAGRADTQYF.

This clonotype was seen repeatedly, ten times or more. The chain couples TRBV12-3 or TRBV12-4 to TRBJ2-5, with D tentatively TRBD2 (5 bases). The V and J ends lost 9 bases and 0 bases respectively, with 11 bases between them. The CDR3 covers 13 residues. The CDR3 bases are TGTGCCAGTAGAGGCGGGTACCAAGAGACCCAGTACTTC. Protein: CASRGGYQETQYF.

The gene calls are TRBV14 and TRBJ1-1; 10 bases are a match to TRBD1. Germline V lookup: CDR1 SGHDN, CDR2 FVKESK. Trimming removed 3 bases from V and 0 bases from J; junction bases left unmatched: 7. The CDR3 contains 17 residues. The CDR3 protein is CASSHLSGQGMNTEAFF. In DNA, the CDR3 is TGTGCCAGCAGCCATCTGTCGGGACAGGGGATGAACACTGAAGCTTTCTTT.

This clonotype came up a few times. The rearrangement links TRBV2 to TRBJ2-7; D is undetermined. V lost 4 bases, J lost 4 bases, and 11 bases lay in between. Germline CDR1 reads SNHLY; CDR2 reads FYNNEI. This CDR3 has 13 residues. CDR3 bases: TGTGCCAGCAGTGGGCGACGGTTATACGAGCAGTACGTC. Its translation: CASSGRRLYEQYV.

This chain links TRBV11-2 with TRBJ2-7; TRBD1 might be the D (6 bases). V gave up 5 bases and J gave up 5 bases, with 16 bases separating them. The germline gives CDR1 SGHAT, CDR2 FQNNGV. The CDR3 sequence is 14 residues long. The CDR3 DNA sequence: TGTGCCAGCAGCCGCGCAACAGGGTCCAACGAGCAGTACTTC. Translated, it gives CASSRATGSNEQYF.